This T cell receptor beta chain was observed in a study of blood T cell repertoires in COVID-19. Study context: T cells, B-cell-depleted T cells, or PBMCs supplied cDNA or gDNA.

The data were produced by immunoSEQ multiplex PCR, yet TCRdb's version contains in-frame clones alone and is incomplete. The sample consists of 380,000 or so clones, approximately 88% of them appearing once. CDR1 and CDR2 from the germline V gene are SGHRS and YFSETQ. CDR3 length: 14 amino acids. The V end lost 3 bases, the J end lost 2 bases, and 9 bases lay between the germline ends. This clone was detected a few times. This TCR derives from a man in his forties with acute or convalescent COVID-19. What was sequenced was peripheral blood. The rearrangement links TRBV5-1 to TRBJ1-3; D not resolved. For the CDR3, the DNA is TGCGCCAGCAGCTCGGCCGGGACTGGAAACACCATATATTTT. This sequence encodes CASSSAGTGNTIYF.